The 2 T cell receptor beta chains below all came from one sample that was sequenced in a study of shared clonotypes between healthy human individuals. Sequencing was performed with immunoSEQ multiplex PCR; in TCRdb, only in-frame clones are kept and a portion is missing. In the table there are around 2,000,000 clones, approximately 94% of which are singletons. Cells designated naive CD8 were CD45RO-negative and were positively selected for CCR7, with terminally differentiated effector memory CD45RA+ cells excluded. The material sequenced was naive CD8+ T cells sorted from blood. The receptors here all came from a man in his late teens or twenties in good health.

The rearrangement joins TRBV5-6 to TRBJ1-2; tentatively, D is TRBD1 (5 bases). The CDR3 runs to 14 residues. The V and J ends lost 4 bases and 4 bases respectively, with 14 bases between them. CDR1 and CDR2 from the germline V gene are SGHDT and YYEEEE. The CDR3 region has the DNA TGTGCCAGCAGCGGGGGAGGTGGGCCCTATGGCTACACCTTC. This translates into CASSGGGGPYGYTF.

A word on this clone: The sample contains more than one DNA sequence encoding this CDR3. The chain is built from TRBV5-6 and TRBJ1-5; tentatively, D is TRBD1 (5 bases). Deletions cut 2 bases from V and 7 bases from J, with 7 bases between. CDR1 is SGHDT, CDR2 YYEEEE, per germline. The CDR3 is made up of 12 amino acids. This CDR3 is CASSFGGQPQHF. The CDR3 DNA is TGTGCCAGCAGCTTCGGGGGACAGCCCCAGCATTTT. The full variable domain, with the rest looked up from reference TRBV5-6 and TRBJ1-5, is DAGVTQSPTHLIKTRGQQVTLRCSPKSGHDTVSWYQQALGQGPQFIFQYYEEEERQRGNFPDRFSGHQFPNYSSELNVNALLLGDSALYLCASSFGGQPQHFGDGTRLSIL.